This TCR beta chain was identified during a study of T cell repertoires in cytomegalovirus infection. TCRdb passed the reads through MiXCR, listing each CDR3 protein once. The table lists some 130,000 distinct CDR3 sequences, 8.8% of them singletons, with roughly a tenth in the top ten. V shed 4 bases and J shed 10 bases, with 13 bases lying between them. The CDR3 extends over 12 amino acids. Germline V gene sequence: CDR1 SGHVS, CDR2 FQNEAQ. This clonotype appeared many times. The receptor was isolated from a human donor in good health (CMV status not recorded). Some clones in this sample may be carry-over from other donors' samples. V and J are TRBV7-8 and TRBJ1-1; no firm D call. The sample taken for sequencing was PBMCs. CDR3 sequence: CASSSSMGRAFF. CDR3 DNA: TGTGCCAGCAGCTCCTCAATGGGTAGAGCTTTCTTT.